This entry lists 7 T cell receptor beta chains sequenced from one sample in a study of regulatory T cells in long-lasting Graves disease. Documented time point: newly diagnosed GD, antithyroid drugs for less than 3 months. Making the TCR library involved RNA that had been extracted from PBMCs. The TCR beta library used iRepertoire HTBI primers with Arm-PCR amplification of CDR3. TCRdb used MiXCR to reprocess the multiplex PCR reads, holding one entry per CDR3 protein. This table has 350,000 to 500,000 distinct CDR3 sequences, 13% to 15% appearing once. A further study also used this sample, focusing on T cells in Graves' hyperthyroidism and ophthalmopathy.

The sequenced sample was peripheral blood mononuclear cells (PBMCs), obtained at new diagnosis, from a patient treated with antithyroid drugs. Receptors were obtained from a woman aged 50 to 60 with Graves disease.

This clonotype was counted only a few times. The V call is TRBV5-1, the J call TRBJ1-2; D unclear. Germline V gene lookup returns CDR1 SGHRS and CDR2 YFSETQ. Deletions cut 2 bases from V and 8 bases from J, with 13 bases between. The CDR3 runs to 13 residues. CDR3 residues: CASSFEPDEGYTF. DNA of the CDR3: TGCGCCAGCAGCTTTGAGCCGGATGAGGGCTACACCTTC. Complete variable domain (other parts from reference TRBV5-1 and TRBJ1-2): KAGVTQTPRYLIKTRGQQVTLSCSPISGHRSVSWYQQTPGQGLQFLFEYFSETQRNKGNFPGRFSGRQFSNSRSEMNVSTLELGDSALYLCASSFEPDEGYTFGSGTRLTVV.

Comments on this clonotype: A much larger clone differs by one base, so this may be a read error. The gene calls are TRBV18 and TRBJ1-1; 7 bases agree with TRBD1. With V trimmed by 4 bases and J by 3 bases, 8 bases remained unmatched. Germline V gene data show CDR1 as KGHSH and CDR2 as LQKENI. The CDR3 is 15 residues long. CDR3 loop: CASSRPTGRDTEAFF. The CDR3 DNA follows: TGTGCCAGCTCACGGCCGACAGGGAGGGACACTGAAGCTTTCTTT. Full variable domain (missing parts from reference TRBV18 and TRBJ1-1): NAGVMQNPRHLVRRRGQEARLRCSPMKGHSHVYWYRQLPEEGLKFMVYLQKENIIDESGMPKERFSAEFPKEGPSILRIQQVVRGDSAAYFCASSRPTGRDTEAFFGQGTRLTVV.

This clonotype has ten or more counts. The V call is TRBV2, the J call TRBJ2-1; D unresolved. This CDR3 is 13 amino acids long. The V and J ends lost 7 bases and 4 bases respectively, with 11 bases between them. Germline assignment: CDR1 SNHLY and CDR2 FYNNEI. The CDR3 loop reads CASIDFSYNEQFF. The DNA of the CDR3 is TGTGCCAGCATAGATTTTTCTTACAATGAGCAGTTCTTC. The full variable domain, in which reference TRBV2 and TRBJ2-1 provide the parts outside the CDR3, is EPEVTQTPSHQVTQMGQEVILRCVPISNHLYFYWYRQILGQKVEFLVSFYNNEISEKSEIFDDQFSVERPDGSNFTLKIRSTKLEDSAMYFCASIDFSYNEQFFGPGTRLTVL.

This clonotype appeared many times. The rearrangement links TRBV6-2 or TRBV6-3 to TRBJ2-7, with no clear D. The germline V gene has CDR1 MNHEY and CDR2 SVGEGT. The CDR3 runs 13 residues. Trimming left V 6 bases short and J 2 bases short, with 11 bases between. The CDR3 protein is CASRAPPTYEQYF. CDR3 nucleotide sequence: TGTGCCAGCAGGGCCCCACCGACCTACGAGCAGTACTTC.

A word on this clonotype: A read error is likely here: a far larger clone is one base away. J is TRBJ2-7 and V is TRBV13, with D uncertain. This CDR3 has 12 residues. CDR1 and CDR2 from the germline V gene are PRHDT and FYEKMQ (reference sequence). Trimming stripped 0 bases from V and 8 bases from J, with 8 bases between. CDR3 in amino acids: CASSLGRYKQYF. CDR3 bases: TGTGCCAGCAGCTTAGGTCGTTACAAGCAGTACTTC.

This clonotype has a count of ten or more. The chain joins TRBV30 to TRBJ2-1, with 8 bases matching TRBD2. V shed 2 bases, J shed 15 bases, and the junction held 15 bases outside the gene matches. This CDR3 contains 14 residues. CDR1 and CDR2 (germline): GTSNPN, SVGIG (reference sequence). The CDR3 region has the DNA TGTGCCTGGAGTCCATCCGTTACTAGCGGAGATGCGTTCTTC. Protein: CAWSPSVTSGDAFF. The full variable domain, in which reference TRBV30 and TRBJ2-1 provide the parts outside the CDR3, is SQTIHQWPATLVQPVGSPLSLECTVEGTSNPNLYWYRQAAGRGLQLLFYSVGIGQISSEVPQNLSASRPQDRQFILSSKKLLLSDSGFYLCAWSPSVTSGDAFFGPGTRLTVL.

This clonotype was found many times. This rearrangement joins TRBV28 to TRBJ2-7; maybe TRBD1 (5 bases). The CDR3 loop spans 15 amino acids. V lost 0 bases and J 0 bases, leaving 9 bases between the germline ends. Germline loops: CDR1 MDHEN, CDR2 SYDVKM. The CDR3 DNA follows: TGTGCCAGCAGTTTATGGACAGTGAACTCCTACGAGCAGTACTTC. Protein sequence: CASSLWTVNSYEQYF. Variable domain in full (rest from reference TRBV28 and TRBJ2-7): DVKVTQSSRYLVKRTGEKVFLECVQDMDHENMFWYRQDPGLGLRLIYFSYDVKMKEKGDIPEGYSVSREKKERFSLILESASTNQTSMYLCASSLWTVNSYEQYFGPGTRLTVT.